One TCR beta chain is described in this entry. This record belongs to a study of OX40 agonist ivuxolimab in advanced cancers. The overall study: Hepatocellular carcinoma, melanoma, renal cell or head and neck cancer occurred in dose-escalation patients. In three patients, partial responses were observed, one with hepatocellular carcinoma and two with cutaneous melanoma.

Measured with immunoSEQ multiplex PCR; TCRdb has only the in-frame clones, and not every one. The repertoire holds about 70,000 clones, with 70% to 90% as singletons. The length of the CDR3 is 12 residues. The V gene's germline CDR1 is SQVTM and CDR2 ANQGSEA. V lost 7 bases, J lost 8 bases, and 17 bases lay in between. This chain connects TRBV29-1 to TRBJ1-2; no reliable D call. This material consisted of CD4+ or CD8+ T cells sorted from blood, taken in a trial of the OX40 agonist ivuxolimab. This clonotype was sampled from an adult with an advanced solid tumor such as melanoma, head and neck, liver or kidney cancer. In DNA form, the CDR3 reads TGCAGCGCGGGTCAACAGTCTGAGGGCTACACCTTC. This gives the protein CSAGQQSEGYTF.